These 5 T cell receptor beta chains were all obtained from the same sample, sequenced in a study of OX40 agonist ivuxolimab in advanced cancers. Libraries were prepared by immunoSEQ multiplex PCR; TCRdb keeps only in-frame clonotypes and omits some of them. The profile shows tens of thousands of clones, about nine tenths of them singletons. This sample comprised CD4+ or CD8+ T cells sorted from blood, obtained in a trial of the OX40 agonist ivuxolimab. Receptors originate from an adult with an advanced solid tumor such as melanoma, head and neck, liver or kidney cancer.

V gene TRBV7-9 combines with J gene TRBJ1-5, with 11 bases that match TRBD1. V lost 5 bases, J lost 0 bases, and 3 bases stayed unmatched. Germline-derived CDR1 and CDR2 are SEHNR and FQNEAQ (reference sequence). The CDR3 is made up of 16 amino acids. The CDR3 loop reads CASSGDRGNSNQPQHF. The CDR3 bases are TGTGCCAGCAGCGGGGACAGGGGGAATAGCAATCAGCCCCAGCATTTT.

The rearrangement uses TRBV28 and TRBJ1-2, with D perhaps matching TRBD1 (6 bases). Germline values: CDR1 MDHEN, CDR2 SYDVKM. There are 12 residues in the CDR3. Trimming cost V 10 bases and J 4 bases, with 13 bases left between them. The CDR3 DNA is TGTGCCACCCTTCAGGGGCTCTATGGCTACACCTTC. This translates into CATLQGLYGYTF.

V usage is TRBV7-9 and J usage is TRBJ2-1; TRBD2 matches 11 bases. CDR1 is SEHNR and CDR2 is FQNEAQ in the germline V gene (reference sequence). V lost 7 bases to trimming and J lost 6 bases; unmatched junction nucleotides: 11. This CDR3 comprises 16 residues. The CDR3 protein is CASTVVSGRAANEQFF. The CDR3 DNA reads TGTGCCAGCACCGTTGTTAGCGGGAGGGCAGCCAATGAGCAGTTCTTC.

The chain combines TRBV27 with TRBJ1-4; D is unclear. V lost 5 bases to trimming and J lost 3 bases, with 10 bases between them. The CDR3 is 14 amino acids. Germline CDR1 is MNHEY and CDR2 is SMNVEV (reference sequence). The chain's CDR3 is CASSKTRANEKLFF. In nucleotides, the CDR3 is TGTGCCAGCAGTAAGACTAGGGCTAATGAAAAACTGTTTTTT. Complete variable domain (other parts from reference TRBV27 and TRBJ1-4): EAQVTQNPRYLITVTGKKLTVTCSQNMNHEYMSWYRQDPGLGLRQIYYSMNVEVTDKGDVPEGYKVSRKEKRNFPLILESPSPNQTSLYFCASSKTRANEKLFFGSGTQLSVL.

The rearrangement uses TRBV18 and TRBJ2-1; 7 bases are shared with TRBD2. Trimming took 1 base from V and 5 from J; bases not matched to a gene: 8. The CDR3 sequence is 16 residues long. Germline V gene data show CDR1 as KGHSH and CDR2 as LQKENI. CDR3 in amino acids: CASSPQGGSNNNEQFF. CDR3 in DNA: TGTGCCAGCTCACCACAAGGCGGGAGTAACAACAATGAGCAGTTCTTC.